These 14 T cell receptor beta chains were all obtained from the same sample, sequenced in a study of shared T cell receptors in the human thymus. Method: immunoSEQ multiplex PCR; TCRdb's copy keeps in-frame clones and lacks some. Found here are hundreds of thousands of clones, about 90% of them singletons; the top ten hold 0.0094%. Another study also made use of these data, one on human thymus T cells.

Sequencing was done on a sample of thymocytes. The receptors were gathered from a boy less than two years old with a congenital heart defect.

V gene TRBV5-1 combines with J gene TRBJ2-7, with 11 bases fitting TRBD2. The CDR3 covers 16 residues. Germline lookup yields CDR1 SGHRS and CDR2 YFSETQ. V lost 4 bases to trimming and J lost 0 bases; unmatched junction nucleotides: 6. The CDR3 DNA is TGCGCCAGCAGCCACTTGACTAGCGGGGTCTCCTACGAGCAGTACTTC. Amino acids: CASSHLTSGVSYEQYF.

V is TRBV27 and J is TRBJ2-2; TRBD2 matches at 10 bases. V lost 3 bases and J lost 7; bases outside the gene matches: 14. Germline V lookup: CDR1 MNHEY, CDR2 SMNVEV (reference sequence). The CDR3 extends over 18 amino acids. The CDR3 coding sequence is TGTGCCAGCAGTTTTGGGGTGGAGCGGGAGGGGAGTGTCGGGGAGCTGTTTTTT. It is translated as CASSFGVEREGSVGELFF.

The chain carries TRBV28 and TRBJ2-5; 8 bases are a match to TRBD1. Germline V CDR1 and CDR2: MDHEN, SYDVKM. The junction had 11 bases not matched to a gene; V was cut back by 6 bases and J by 5 bases. The CDR3 spans 15 residues. The CDR3 region has the DNA TGTGCCAGCAGGGGAGCAGGGGGCGGAGAGGAGACCCAGTACTTC. This gives the protein CASRGAGGGEETQYF. The full variable domain, rest sourced from reference TRBV28 and TRBJ2-5, is DVKVTQSSRYLVKRTGEKVFLECVQDMDHENMFWYRQDPGLGLRLIYFSYDVKMKEKGDIPEGYSVSREKKERFSLILESASTNQTSMYLCASRGAGGGEETQYFGPGTRLLVL.

The V gene is TRBV28, the J gene TRBJ2-7; 9 nucleotides line up with TRBD1. Losses at the gene ends were 7 bases for V and 0 bases for J; bases not matched to a gene: 7. This CDR3 comprises 15 residues. Per the germline V gene, CDR1 is MDHEN and CDR2 is SYDVKM. CDR3 in amino acids: CASTVGTGSSYEQYF. CDR3 DNA sequence: TGTGCCAGCACCGTCGGGACAGGGAGCTCCTACGAGCAGTACTTC.

V usage is TRBV7-9 and J usage is TRBJ2-7; TRBD1 agrees at 9 bases. Per the germline V gene, CDR1 is SEHNR and CDR2 is FQNEAQ (reference sequence). Trimming at V came to 7 bases and at J to 5 bases, leaving 6 bases not matched to a gene. The CDR3 has 13 residues. CDR3 nucleotides: TGTGCCAGCACTACCGGGACAGGGAACGAGCAGTACTTC. It specifies CASTTGTGNEQYF. The full variable domain, with the rest looked up from reference TRBV7-9 and TRBJ2-7, is DTGVSQNPRHKITKRGQNVTFRCDPISEHNRLYWYRQTLGQGPEFLTYFQNEAQLEKSRLLSDRFSAERPKGSFSTLEIQRTEQGDSAMYLCASTTGTGNEQYFGPGTRLTVT.

The chain combines TRBV7-6 with TRBJ2-5; 9 positions agree with TRBD2. After removal of 1 base from V and 3 bases from J, the junction contained 12 bases not matched to a gene. The CDR3 spans 18 residues. CDR1 SGHVS and CDR2 FNYEAQ come from the germline V gene. CDR3 in DNA: TGTGCCAGCAGCTTAGTGTCGCGGGGGGGCCTGGTAGAAGAGACCCAGTACTTC. Translating it yields CASSLVSRGGLVEETQYF. The full variable domain, its missing parts supplied by reference TRBV7-6 and TRBJ2-5, is GAGVSQSPRYKVTKRGQDVALRCDPISGHVSLYWYRQALGQGPEFLTYFNYEAQQDKSGLPNDRFSAERPEGSISTLTIQRTEQRDSAMYRCASSLVSRGGLVEETQYFGPGTRLLVL.

This chain links TRBV27 with TRBJ2-4, with 7 bases fitting TRBD1. With 4 bases clipped from V and 4 bases from J, the junction kept 10 bases outside the gene matches. Germline CDR1 MNHEY, CDR2 SMNVEV (reference sequence). The CDR3 loop spans 16 amino acids. The CDR3 DNA reads TGTGCCAGCAGTTCTCTTCGACAGGGCCGAAAAAACATTCAGTACTTC. It encodes CASSSLRQGRKNIQYF.

The CDR3 coding sequence is TGTGCTAGTGGTTTGGTACTTAAGGGGGCAAGCTCCTACGAGCAGTACTTC. Protein sequence: CASGLVLKGASSYEQYF. The chain is built from TRBV12-5 and TRBJ2-7, with 7 bases identical to TRBD1. This CDR3 spans 17 amino acids. Germline V gene data show CDR1 as LGHNT and CDR2 as FRNRAP. The ends lost 0 bases at V and 0 bases at J; junction bases unmatched: 8.

V and J are TRBV2 and TRBJ2-7; D uncertain. V was pared by 6 bases and J by 5 bases, with 11 bases between. Germline V gene lookup returns CDR1 SNHLY and CDR2 FYNNEI. The CDR3 has 12 residues. The CDR3 loop is CASRSQPDEQYF. The CDR3 DNA sequence: TGTGCCAGCAGGTCACAGCCAGACGAGCAGTACTTC.

This chain links TRBV6-1 with TRBJ2-7; TRBD1 aligns across 9 bases. V lost 2 bases to trimming and J lost 5 bases; unmatched junction nucleotides: 7. The V gene's germline CDR1 is MNHNS and CDR2 SASEGT. CDR3 length equals 15 residues. CDR3 protein: CASSESGTGYDEQYF. The DNA for the CDR3 is TGTGCCAGCAGTGAATCCGGGACAGGGTATGACGAGCAGTACTTC.

The chain uses TRBV18 and TRBJ2-1; 9 positions match TRBD1. After removal of 0 bases from V and 3 bases from J, the junction contained 12 bases not matched to a gene. CDR1 and CDR2 (germline): KGHSH, LQKENI. This CDR3 has 19 residues. The CDR3 bases are TGTGCCAGCTCACCACCGGGTCCCACAACAGGGGGCCTCTACAATGAGCAGTTCTTC. This sequence encodes CASSPPGPTTGGLYNEQFF.

This clone occurred once. This rearrangement joins TRBV29-1 to TRBJ1-2; 10 bases are a match to TRBD1. CDR3 length: 15 amino acids. The germline V gene encodes CDR1 SQVTM and CDR2 ANQGSEA. The CDR3 protein is CSAGPTGGEDYGYTF. CDR3 nucleotide sequence: TGCAGTGCCGGCCCGACAGGGGGCGAGGACTATGGCTACACCTTC.

This clone has a handful of counts. The chain combines TRBV6-1 with TRBJ1-5; a weak D match, TRBD1 (6 bases). Germline loops: CDR1 MNHNS, CDR2 SASEGT. The CDR3 is 14 residues long. V dropped 7 bases and J dropped 5 bases, with 15 bases sitting between them. Here the CDR3 reads CASTSKGGDQPQHF. Here the CDR3 DNA reads TGTGCCAGCACCTCAAAAGGGGGGGATCAGCCCCAGCATTTT.

The rearrangement joins TRBV4-1 to TRBJ2-6; 7 nucleotides line up with TRBD2. Looked up from germline, CDR1 is MGHRA and CDR2 is YSYEKL. The junction had 4 bases not matched to a gene; V was cut back by 1 base and J by 4 bases. The CDR3 sequence is 16 residues long. CDR3 amino acids: CASSQGNGRGANVLTF. Written as DNA, the CDR3 is TGCGCCAGCAGCCAAGGGAACGGGAGGGGGGCCAACGTCCTGACTTTC.